The rows below give T cell receptor beta chains drawn from one sample of a study of T cell responses to AZD1222 COVID-19 vaccine. Method: immunoSEQ multiplex PCR; TCRdb's copy keeps in-frame clones and lacks some. This repertoire shows some 120,000 clones, 91% found once; its top ten account for 5.4%. The sequenced sample was peripheral blood, obtained on day 0 of AZD1222 vaccination. These receptors originate from an adult in good health. Each CDR3 is given with its conserved first and last residue. The D gene is left open where the match is weak. Clone size, where shown, is once, few, many, or a class for clones that have expanded.

J	D	V	size	CDR3	DNA
TRBJ1-5	TRBD1	TRBV6-5	once	CASSRDRQGGQPQHF	TGTGCCAGCAGCCGGGATAGACAGGGCGGGCAGCCCCAGCATTTT
TRBJ2-7	TRBD1	TRBV28	few	CASSSYGQGGYEQYF	TGTGCCAGCAGTTCTTACGGACAGGGGGGATACGAGCAGTACTTC
TRBJ1-2	NA	TRBV6-6	NA	CASSSGRANYGYTF	TGTGCCAGCAGTAGCGGGCGAGCTAACTATGGCTACACCTTC
TRBJ2-1	NA	TRBV28	NA	CATTRGQGKNEQFF	TGTGCCACAACACGGGGCCAGGGAAAGAATGAGCAGTTCTTC
TRBJ2-2	TRBD2	TRBV5-1	NA	CASSLAGSGTGGELFF	TGCGCCAGCAGCTTGGCCGGTAGCGGGACGGGCGGGGAGCTGTTTTTT
TRBJ1-2	NA	TRBV12-3/TRBV12-4	NA	CASRTWDSYTF	TGTGCCAGCAGGACCTGGGACTCATACACCTTC
TRBJ2-2	NA	TRBV29-1	NA	CSVGLAGATGELFF	TGCAGCGTTGGGTTGGCAGGGGCCACCGGGGAGCTGTTTTTT
TRBJ2-7	NA	TRBV7-2	NA	CASSLGGLGEQYF	TGTGCCAGCAGCTTAGGTGGACTCGGCGAGCAGTACTTC
TRBJ2-2	NA	TRBV19	NA	CASSTEANPGELFF	TGTGCCAGTAGTACCGAGGCGAACCCCGGGGAGCTGTTTTTT
TRBJ2-1	NA	TRBV5-1	NA	CASSLVRGGSSYNEQFF	TGCGCCAGCAGCTTGGTTCGAGGTGGCAGCTCCTACAATGAGCAGTTCTTC
TRBJ1-5	NA	TRBV30	NA	CAWSVDSNQPQHF	TGTGCCTGGAGTGTGGACAGCAATCAGCCCCAGCATTTT
TRBJ1-2	TRBD1	TRBV19	NA	CASTTPRGGYGYTF	TGTGCCAGTACTACTCCCAGGGGGGGCTATGGCTACACCTTC
TRBJ2-2	NA	TRBV9	NA	CASSVGIGGLPANTGELFF	TGTGCCAGCAGCGTAGGTATCGGTGGACTCCCCGCGAACACCGGGGAGCTGTTTTTT
TRBJ1-2	NA	TRBV19	once	CASKDSVYGYTF	TGTGCCAGTAAGGACAGTGTCTATGGCTACACCTTC
TRBJ2-3	TRBD2	TRBV7-3	NA	CASSTGLDRDTQYF	TGTGCCAGCAGCACAGGACTAGACCGTGATACGCAGTATTTT
TRBJ2-2	NA	TRBV5-1	NA	CASSSPGTPTGELFF	TGCGCCAGCAGCTCCCCCGGGACCCCCACCGGGGAGCTGTTTTTT
TRBJ1-5	NA	TRBV5-8	NA	CASQTGHHNQPQHF	TGTGCCAGCCAAACGGGACACCACAATCAGCCCCAGCATTTT
TRBJ1-2	TRBD1	TRBV5-1	NA	CASRPGQGAYGYTF	TGCGCCAGCAGGCCGGGACAGGGGGCCTATGGCTACACCTTC
TRBJ2-2	NA	TRBV5-4	NA	CASSLGKREWGTGELFF	TGTGCCAGCAGCTTGGGGAAACGGGAGTGGGGCACCGGGGAGCTGTTTTTT
TRBJ1-1	TRBD1	TRBV11-1	NA	CASTQTGANTEAFF	TGTGCCAGCACCCAGACAGGGGCGAACACTGAAGCTTTCTTT
TRBJ1-2	NA	TRBV6-5	NA	CASSSPQTGPYGYTF	TGTGCCAGCAGTTCACCACAAACAGGCCCCTATGGCTACACCTTC
TRBJ2-5	TRBD1	TRBV19	NA	CASSLGSGGSETQYF	TGTGCCAGTAGTTTAGGGTCAGGGGGTTCGGAGACCCAGTACTTC
TRBJ1-2	NA	TRBV7-8	once	CASSLAPRGPGYGYTF	TGTGCCAGCAGCTTAGCACCACGGGGGCCCGGATATGGCTACACCTTC
TRBJ1-2	NA	TRBV25-1	NA	CASSDWGYGYTF	TGTGCCAGCAGTGATTGGGGCTATGGCTACACCTTC
TRBJ1-6	NA	TRBV7-3	NA	CASSFAYNSPLHF	TGTGCCAGCAGCTTCGCCTATAATTCACCCCTCCACTTT
TRBJ2-1	NA	TRBV10-2	NA	CASRRGEANEQFF	TGCGCCAGCCGTAGAGGGGAGGCCAATGAGCAGTTCTTC
TRBJ2-2	NA	TRBV19	NA	CASSISRGAGELFF	TGTGCCAGTAGTATATCACGAGGGGCCGGGGAGCTGTTTTTT
TRBJ2-1	NA	TRBV13	NA	CASSFLNEQFF	TGTGCCAGCAGCTTTTTGAATGAGCAGTTCTTC
TRBJ1-6	NA	TRBV7-3	NA	CASSRTGGMGSPLHF	TGTGCCAGCAGTCGCACGGGGGGCATGGGGTCACCCCTCCACTTT
TRBJ1-2	NA	TRBV5-1	NA	CASSLATDHFNYGYTF	TGCGCCAGCAGCTTGGCCACAGACCACTTTAACTATGGCTACACCTTC
TRBJ2-5	NA	TRBV5-1	NA	CASSLGHAMGYQETQYF	TGCGCCAGCAGCTTGGGGCACGCGATGGGGTACCAAGAGACCCAGTACTTC
TRBJ2-1	TRBD2	TRBV2	NA	CASSLVAGGEKFF	TGTGCCAGCAGTTTAGTAGCGGGCGGGGAGAAGTTCTTC
TRBJ1-4	TRBD1	TRBV27	NA	CASRTGGGGINEKLFF	TGTGCCAGCAGAACAGGGGGCGGGGGGATTAATGAAAAACTGTTTTTT
TRBJ1-2	TRBD1	TRBV5-1	NA	CASSLGGGWGYTF	TGCGCCAGCAGCTTGGGAGGGGGCTGGGGCTACACCTTC
TRBJ1-3	NA	TRBV5-1	NA	CASSESGNTIYF	TGCGCCAGCAGCGAATCTGGAAACACCATATATTTT
TRBJ1-1	NA	TRBV9	NA	CASSASGATEAFF	TGTGCCAGCAGCGCATCAGGGGCCACTGAAGCTTTCTTT
TRBJ1-1	TRBD1	TRBV30	NA	CAWREDRETEAFF	TGTGCCTGGAGGGAGGACAGGGAGACTGAAGCTTTCTTT
TRBJ2-3	TRBD2	TRBV28	NA	CASSLSGSGTDTQYF	TGTGCCAGCAGCCTTAGCGGGAGCGGCACAGATACGCAGTATTTT
TRBJ1-5	NA	TRBV7-8	NA	CASSVGRGTQHF	TGTGCCAGCAGCGTCGGTCGGGGGACCCAGCATTTT
TRBJ2-4	NA	TRBV5-6	NA	CASSFIDLAKNIQYF	TGTGCCAGCAGCTTTATCGATCTAGCCAAAAACATTCAGTACTTC
TRBJ1-5	NA	TRBV11-2	NA	CASSLAGKENQPQHF	TGTGCCAGCAGCTTAGCGGGGAAGGAGAATCAGCCCCAGCATTTT
TRBJ2-6	NA	TRBV7-6	NA	CASSSAGSGANVLTF	TGTGCCAGCAGCTCAGCAGGCTCTGGGGCCAACGTCCTGACTTTC
TRBJ1-4	NA	TRBV14	NA	CASSPRDMLNEKLFF	TGTGCCAGCAGCCCCCGGGACATGCTTAATGAAAAACTGTTTTTT
TRBJ2-7	TRBD1	TRBV10-1	once	CASSDHRGNYEQYF	TGCGCCAGCAGTGACCACAGGGGCAACTACGAGCAGTACTTC
TRBJ2-2	NA	TRBV29-1	NA	CSVDRNGELFF	TGCAGCGTTGATAGGAACGGGGAGCTGTTTTTT
TRBJ1-5	NA	TRBV9	NA	CASSVGGGAQPQHF	TGTGCCAGCAGCGTAGGAGGGGGGGCACAGCCCCAGCATTTT
TRBJ2-3	NA	TRBV5-6	NA	CASSLLTMERDTQYF	TGTGCCAGCAGCCTTTTAACGATGGAGAGAGATACGCAGTATTTT
TRBJ1-1	NA	TRBV12-3/TRBV12-4	NA	CASKSGGYTEAFF	TGTGCCAGCAAATCCGGGGGGTACACTGAAGCTTTCTTT
TRBJ2-7	NA	TRBV4-1	NA	CASSHGSSYEQYF	TGCGCCAGCAGCCACGGGAGCTCCTACGAGCAGTACTTC